This is a list of T cell receptor beta chains from one sample in a study of control samples from healthy donors and cancer patients. TCRdb keeps only in-frame clones here, not all; method: immunoSEQ multiplex PCR. The sample gives 100,000 to 150,000 clones, 80% to 90% of which show up once; around 3% is in the top ten. The sample consisted of blood. The receptors shown here come from a man aged 55 to 70 in good health. The CDR3 runs from the conserved cysteine through the conserved F or W. D genes are given only for firm matches. The size of a clone is reported for some rows only, either as once, few or many, or as a class for expanded clones.

V gene	J gene	D gene	clone size	CDR3 protein	CDR3 DNA
TRBV19	TRBJ1-5	-	-	CASSKDVTQYSNQPQHF	TGTGCCAGTAGCAAGGACGTTACGCAGTATAGCAATCAGCCCCAGCATTTT
TRBV3-1/TRBV3-2	TRBJ1-5	-	-	CASSQRGNGQPQHF	TGTGCCAGCAGCCAGCGAGGGAATGGCCAGCCCCAGCATTTT
TRBV18	TRBJ1-3	-	-	CASSPPRPGAGNTIYF	TGTGCCAGCTCACCACCTCGTCCAGGGGCGGGAAACACCATATATTTT
TRBV19	TRBJ1-2	-	-	CASSIQGYGYTF	TGTGCCAGTAGTATACAGGGATATGGCTACACCTTC
TRBV19	TRBJ1-1	TRBD1	-	CASSESGQRYLNTEAFF	TGTGCCAGTAGTGAGTCGGGACAGAGGTATCTGAACACTGAAGCTTTCTTT
TRBV12-3/TRBV12-4	TRBJ2-1	-	-	CASSSPINEQFF	TGTGCCAGCAGTTCCCCCATCAATGAGCAGTTCTTC
TRBV6-4	TRBJ2-1	TRBD1	-	CASSPSRGLNNEQFF	TGTGCCAGCTCCCCGAGCAGGGGGCTGAACAATGAGCAGTTCTTC
TRBV14	TRBJ2-2	TRBD1	-	CASSRTGAIWRLFF	TGTGCCAGCAGCAGGACAGGGGCTATATGGAGGCTGTTTTTT
TRBV5-1	TRBJ1-2	-	once	CASSLQMAGNGYTF	TGCGCCAGCAGCCTCCAAATGGCAGGGAATGGCTACACCTTC
TRBV5-1	TRBJ2-3	TRBD2	-	CASSIGLAPDTQYF	TGCGCCAGCAGCATTGGACTAGCACCAGATACGCAGTATTTT
TRBV5-1	TRBJ2-1	-	-	CASSLASGDNEQFF	TGCGCCAGCAGCTTGGCGAGCGGAGACAATGAGCAGTTCTTC
TRBV24-1	TRBJ2-3	TRBD1	few	CATSEGTVRTLHTDTQYF	TGTGCCACCAGTGAGGGGACAGTCCGGACCTTACACACAGATACGCAGTATTTT
TRBV12-5	TRBJ1-1	-	once	CASGSDGTEAFF	TGTGCTAGTGGCAGCGACGGCACTGAAGCTTTCTTT
TRBV7-2	TRBJ2-3	TRBD2	-	CASSWTSADTQYF	TGTGCCAGCAGCTGGACTAGCGCAGATACGCAGTATTTT
TRBV19	TRBJ1-1	-	-	CASSIGPANTEAFF	TGTGCCAGTAGTATAGGGCCAGCGAACACTGAAGCTTTCTTT
TRBV27	TRBJ1-3	-	once	CASSLKGSPGNTIYF	TGTGCCAGCAGTTTAAAAGGCAGCCCTGGAAACACCATATATTTT
TRBV28	TRBJ1-6	-	-	CASRPPTAYNSPLHF	TGTGCCAGCAGACCCCCGACAGCTTATAATTCACCCCTCCACTTT
TRBV5-1	TRBJ1-3	-	-	CASSLDTGAGNTIYF	TGCGCCAGCAGCTTGGATACGGGGGCGGGAAACACCATATATTTT
TRBV10-3	TRBJ2-5	-	-	CAISNRQALETQYF	TGTGCCATCAGCAACAGACAGGCCCTAGAGACCCAGTACTTC
TRBV20-1	TRBJ2-3	-	few	CSARTLQKQYF	TGCAGTGCTAGGACCTTACAGAAGCAGTATTTT
TRBV7-3	TRBJ2-2	-	once	CASSLMGTLNTGELFF	TGTGCCAGCAGCTTAATGGGGACATTGAACACCGGGGAGCTGTTTTTT
TRBV18	TRBJ2-3	TRBD1	-	CASSPMQGADTQYF	TGTGCCAGCTCACCAATGCAGGGGGCGGATACGCAGTATTTT